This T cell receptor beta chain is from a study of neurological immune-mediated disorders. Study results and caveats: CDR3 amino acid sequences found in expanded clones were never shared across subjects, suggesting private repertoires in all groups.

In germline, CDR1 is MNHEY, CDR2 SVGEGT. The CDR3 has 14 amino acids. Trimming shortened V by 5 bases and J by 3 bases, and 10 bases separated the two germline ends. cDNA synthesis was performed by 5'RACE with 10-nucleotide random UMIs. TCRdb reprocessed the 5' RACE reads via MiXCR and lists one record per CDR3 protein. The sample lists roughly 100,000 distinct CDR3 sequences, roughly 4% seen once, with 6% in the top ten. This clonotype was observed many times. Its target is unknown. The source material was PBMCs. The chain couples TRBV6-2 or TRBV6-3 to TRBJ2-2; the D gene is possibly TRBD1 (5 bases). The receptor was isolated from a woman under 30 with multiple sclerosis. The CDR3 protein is CASSRTSYTGELFF. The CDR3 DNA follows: TGTGCCAGCAGTCGGACATCATACACCGGGGAGCTGTTTTTT.